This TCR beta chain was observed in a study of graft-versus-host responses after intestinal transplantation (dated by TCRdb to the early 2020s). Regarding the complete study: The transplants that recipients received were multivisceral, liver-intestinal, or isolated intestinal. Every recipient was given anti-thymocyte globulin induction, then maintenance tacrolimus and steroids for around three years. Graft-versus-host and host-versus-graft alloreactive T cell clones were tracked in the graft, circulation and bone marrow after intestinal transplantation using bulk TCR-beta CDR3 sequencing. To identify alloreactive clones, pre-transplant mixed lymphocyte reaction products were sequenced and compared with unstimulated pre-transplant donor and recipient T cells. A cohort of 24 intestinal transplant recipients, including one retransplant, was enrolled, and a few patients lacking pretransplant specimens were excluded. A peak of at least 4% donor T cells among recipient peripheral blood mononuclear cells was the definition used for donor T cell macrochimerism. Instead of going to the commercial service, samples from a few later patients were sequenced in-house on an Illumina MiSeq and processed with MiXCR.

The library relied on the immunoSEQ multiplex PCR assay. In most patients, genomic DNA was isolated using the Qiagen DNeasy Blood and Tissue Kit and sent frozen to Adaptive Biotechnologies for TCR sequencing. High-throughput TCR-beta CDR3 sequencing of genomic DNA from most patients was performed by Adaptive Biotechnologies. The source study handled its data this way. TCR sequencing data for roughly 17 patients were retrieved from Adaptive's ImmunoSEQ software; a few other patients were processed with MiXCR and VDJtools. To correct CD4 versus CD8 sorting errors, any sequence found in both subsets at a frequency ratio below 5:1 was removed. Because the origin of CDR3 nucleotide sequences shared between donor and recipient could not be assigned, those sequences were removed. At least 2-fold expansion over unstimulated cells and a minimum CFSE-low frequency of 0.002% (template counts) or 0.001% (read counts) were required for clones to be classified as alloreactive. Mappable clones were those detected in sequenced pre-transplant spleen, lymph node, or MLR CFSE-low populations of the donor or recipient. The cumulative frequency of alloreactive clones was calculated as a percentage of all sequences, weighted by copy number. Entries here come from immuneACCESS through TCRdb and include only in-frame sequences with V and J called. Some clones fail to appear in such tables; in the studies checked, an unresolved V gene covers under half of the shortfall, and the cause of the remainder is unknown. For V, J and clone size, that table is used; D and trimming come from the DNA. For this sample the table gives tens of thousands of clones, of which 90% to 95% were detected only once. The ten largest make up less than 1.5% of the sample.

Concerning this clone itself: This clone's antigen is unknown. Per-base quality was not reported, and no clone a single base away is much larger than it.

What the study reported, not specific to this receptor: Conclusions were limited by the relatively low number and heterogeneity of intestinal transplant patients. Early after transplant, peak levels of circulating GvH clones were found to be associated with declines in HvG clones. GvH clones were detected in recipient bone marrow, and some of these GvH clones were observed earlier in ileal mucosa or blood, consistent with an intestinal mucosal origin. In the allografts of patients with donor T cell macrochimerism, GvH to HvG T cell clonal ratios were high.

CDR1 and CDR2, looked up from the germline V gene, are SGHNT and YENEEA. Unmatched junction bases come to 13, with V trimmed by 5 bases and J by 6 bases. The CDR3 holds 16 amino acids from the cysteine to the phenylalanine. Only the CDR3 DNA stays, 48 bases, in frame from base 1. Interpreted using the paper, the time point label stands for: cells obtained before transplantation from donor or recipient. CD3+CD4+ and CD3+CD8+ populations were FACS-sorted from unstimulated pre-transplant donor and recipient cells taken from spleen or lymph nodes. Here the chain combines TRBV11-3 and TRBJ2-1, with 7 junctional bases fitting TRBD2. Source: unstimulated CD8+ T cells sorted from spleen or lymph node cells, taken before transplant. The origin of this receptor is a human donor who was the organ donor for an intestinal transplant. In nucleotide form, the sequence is TGTGCCAGCAGCCTACCCCGGCGCGGGAGAGCCAATGAGCAGTTCTTC. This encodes CASSLPRRGRANEQFF.